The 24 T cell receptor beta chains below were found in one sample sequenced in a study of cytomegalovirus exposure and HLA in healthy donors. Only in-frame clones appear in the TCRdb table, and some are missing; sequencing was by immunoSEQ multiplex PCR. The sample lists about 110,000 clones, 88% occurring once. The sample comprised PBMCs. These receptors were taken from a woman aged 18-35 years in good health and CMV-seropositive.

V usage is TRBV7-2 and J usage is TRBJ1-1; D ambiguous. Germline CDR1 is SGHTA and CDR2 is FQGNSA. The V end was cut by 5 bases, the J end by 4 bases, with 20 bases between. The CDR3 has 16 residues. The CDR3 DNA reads TGTGCCAGCAGCCTCAGACCCCTAGCTCGGACCACTGAAGCTTTCTTT. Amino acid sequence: CASSLRPLARTTEAFF. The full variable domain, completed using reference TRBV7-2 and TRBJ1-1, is GAGVSQSPSNKVTEKGKDVELRCDPISGHTALYWYRQSLGQGLEFLIYFQGNSAPDKSGLPSDRFSAERTGGSVSTLTIQRTQQEDSAVYLCASSLRPLARTTEAFFGQGTRLTVV.

The CDR3 nucleotides are TGTGCCAGCAGCTTAGTATCGGCAGGGGATAATGAAAAACTGTTTTTT. Translated: CASSLVSAGDNEKLFF. The chain couples TRBV13 to TRBJ1-4; the D gene is possibly TRBD1 (6 bases). The CDR3 length is 16 residues. The germline CDR1 and CDR2 sequences are PRHDT and FYEKMQ (reference sequence). V shed 1 base and J shed 4 bases, with 13 bases lying between them.

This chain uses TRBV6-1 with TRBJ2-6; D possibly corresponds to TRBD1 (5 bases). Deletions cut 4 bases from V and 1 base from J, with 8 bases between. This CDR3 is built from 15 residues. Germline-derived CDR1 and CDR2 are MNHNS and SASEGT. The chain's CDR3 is CASSGGRSGANVLTF. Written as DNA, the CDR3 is TGTGCCAGCAGTGGGGGCAGGTCTGGGGCCAACGTCCTGACTTTC.

CDR3 nucleotides: TGTGCCAGCAGCTCGGGACTAGCGGGGGCCCCGGGAGATACGCAGTATTTT. Its protein is CASSSGLAGAPGDTQYF. The rearrangement joins TRBV5-8 to TRBJ2-3; 14 nucleotides align to TRBD2. V was clipped by 3 bases and J by 5 bases; unmatched bases: 8. The CDR3 runs to 17 residues. CDR1 and CDR2 (germline): SGHTS, YDEGEE.

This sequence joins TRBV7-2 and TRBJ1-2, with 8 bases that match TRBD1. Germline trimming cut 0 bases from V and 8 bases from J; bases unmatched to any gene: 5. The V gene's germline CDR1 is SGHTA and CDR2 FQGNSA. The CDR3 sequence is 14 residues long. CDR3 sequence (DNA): TGTGCCAGCAGCTTAGCGCTTCAGGGGGCGGGCTACACCTTC. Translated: CASSLALQGAGYTF.

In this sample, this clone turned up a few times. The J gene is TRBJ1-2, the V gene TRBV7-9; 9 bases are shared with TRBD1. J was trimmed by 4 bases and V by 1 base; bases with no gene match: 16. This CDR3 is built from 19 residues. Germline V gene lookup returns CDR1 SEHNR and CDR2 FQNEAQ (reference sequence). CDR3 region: CASSLDFGLRDRARYGYTF. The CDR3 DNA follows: TGTGCCAGCAGCTTAGATTTTGGGTTGCGGGACAGGGCACGCTATGGCTACACCTTC.

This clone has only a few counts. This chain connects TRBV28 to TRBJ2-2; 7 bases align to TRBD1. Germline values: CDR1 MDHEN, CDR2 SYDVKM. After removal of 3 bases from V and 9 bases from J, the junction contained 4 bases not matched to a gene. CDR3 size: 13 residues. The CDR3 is CASSFQQGWELFF. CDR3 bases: TGTGCCAGCAGTTTTCAACAGGGGTGGGAGCTGTTTTTT.

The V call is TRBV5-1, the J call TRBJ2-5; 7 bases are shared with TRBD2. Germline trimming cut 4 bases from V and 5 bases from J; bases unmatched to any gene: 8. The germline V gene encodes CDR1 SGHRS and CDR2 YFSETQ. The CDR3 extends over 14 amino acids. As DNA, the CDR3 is TGCGCCAGCAGCCCCTCCGCGGGAGAGGAGACCCAGTACTTC. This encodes CASSPSAGEETQYF.

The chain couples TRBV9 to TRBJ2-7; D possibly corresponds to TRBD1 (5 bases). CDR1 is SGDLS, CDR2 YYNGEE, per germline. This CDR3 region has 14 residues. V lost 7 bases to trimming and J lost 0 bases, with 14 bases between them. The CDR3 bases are TGTGCCAGCGGGCAGGGCCGGAACTCCTACGAGCAGTACTTC. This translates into CASGQGRNSYEQYF. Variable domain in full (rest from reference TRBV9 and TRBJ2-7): DSGVTQTPKHLITATGQRVTLRCSPRSGDLSVYWYQQSLDQGLQFLIQYYNGEERAKGNILERFSAQQFPDLHSELNLSSLELGDSALYFCASGQGRNSYEQYFGPGTRLTVT.

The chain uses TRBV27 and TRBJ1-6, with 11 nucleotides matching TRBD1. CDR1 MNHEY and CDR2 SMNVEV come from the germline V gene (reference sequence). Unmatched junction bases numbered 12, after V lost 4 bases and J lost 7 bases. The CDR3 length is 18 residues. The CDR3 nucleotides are TGTGCCAGCAGTTGGCTACGACGGACAGGGGGCGTCAATTCACCCCTCCACTTT. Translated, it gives CASSWLRRTGGVNSPLHF.

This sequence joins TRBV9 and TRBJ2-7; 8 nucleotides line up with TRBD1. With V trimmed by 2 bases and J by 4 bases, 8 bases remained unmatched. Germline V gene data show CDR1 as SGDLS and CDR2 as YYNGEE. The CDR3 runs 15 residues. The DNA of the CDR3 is TGTGCCAGCAGCGTCTCCGGGACAGGAGCTTACGAGCAGTACTTC. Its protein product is CASSVSGTGAYEQYF.

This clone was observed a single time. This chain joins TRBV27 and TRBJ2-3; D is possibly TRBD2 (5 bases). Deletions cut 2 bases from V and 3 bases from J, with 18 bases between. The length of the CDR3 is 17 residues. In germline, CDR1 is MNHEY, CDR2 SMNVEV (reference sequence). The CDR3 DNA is TGTGCCAGCAGTTTAGTAGGGCGGGTACGTACGACAGATACGCAGTATTTT. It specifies CASSLVGRVRTTDTQYF.

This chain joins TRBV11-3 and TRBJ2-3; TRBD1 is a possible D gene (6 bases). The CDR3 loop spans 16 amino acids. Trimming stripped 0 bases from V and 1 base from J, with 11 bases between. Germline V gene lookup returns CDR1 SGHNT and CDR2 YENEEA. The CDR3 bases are TGTGCCAGCAGCTTAGAGGGGGACACAGGCACAGATACGCAGTATTTT. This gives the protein CASSLEGDTGTDTQYF.

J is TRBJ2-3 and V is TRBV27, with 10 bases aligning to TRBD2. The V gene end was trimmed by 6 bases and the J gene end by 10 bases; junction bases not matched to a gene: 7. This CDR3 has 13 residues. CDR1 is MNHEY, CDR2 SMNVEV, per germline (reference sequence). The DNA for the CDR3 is TGTGCCAGCAGGGAGCGGGGGGGCCGATCGCAGTATTTT. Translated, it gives CASRERGGRSQYF.

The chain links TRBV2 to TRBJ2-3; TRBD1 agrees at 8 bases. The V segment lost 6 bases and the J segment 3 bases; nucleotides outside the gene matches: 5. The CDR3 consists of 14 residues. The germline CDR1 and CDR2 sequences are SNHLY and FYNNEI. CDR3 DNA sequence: TGTGCCAGCAGGGCCGACAGGGGAACAGATACGCAGTATTTT. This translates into CASRADRGTDTQYF.

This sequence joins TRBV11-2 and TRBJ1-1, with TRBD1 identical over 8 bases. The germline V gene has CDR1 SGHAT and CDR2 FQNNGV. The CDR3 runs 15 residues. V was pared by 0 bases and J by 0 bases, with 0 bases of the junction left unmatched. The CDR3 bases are TGTGCCAGCAGCTTAGAGGGACAGGTGAACACTGAAGCTTTCTTT. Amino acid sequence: CASSLEGQVNTEAFF. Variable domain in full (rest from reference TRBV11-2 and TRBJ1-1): EAGVAQSPRYKIIEKRQSVAFWCNPISGHATLYWYQQILGQGPKLLIQFQNNGVVDDSQLPKDRFSAERLKGVDSTLKIQPAKLEDSAVYLCASSLEGQVNTEAFFGQGTRLTVV.

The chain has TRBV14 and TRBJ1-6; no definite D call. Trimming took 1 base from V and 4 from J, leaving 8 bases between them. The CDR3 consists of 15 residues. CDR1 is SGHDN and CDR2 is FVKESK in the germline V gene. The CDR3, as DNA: TGTGCCAGCAGCCAAGGTCGGGGTTATAATTCACCCCTCCACTTT. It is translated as CASSQGRGYNSPLHF. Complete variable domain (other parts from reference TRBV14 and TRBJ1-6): EAGVTQFPSHSVIEKGQTVTLRCDPISGHDNLYWYRRVMGKEIKFLLHFVKESKQDESGMPNNRFLAERTGGTYSTLKVQPAELEDSGVYFCASSQGRGYNSPLHFGNGTRLTVT.

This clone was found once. The CDR3 sequence is CASSLGQPNQPQHF. The CDR3 DNA reads TGTGCCAGCAGCTTAGGACAGCCCAATCAGCCCCAGCATTTT. This rearrangement joins TRBV7-9 to TRBJ1-5; TRBD1 might be the D (5 bases). The V and J ends lost 1 base and 3 bases respectively, with 7 bases between them. The germline gives CDR1 SEHNR, CDR2 FQNEAQ (reference sequence). This CDR3 has 14 amino acids.

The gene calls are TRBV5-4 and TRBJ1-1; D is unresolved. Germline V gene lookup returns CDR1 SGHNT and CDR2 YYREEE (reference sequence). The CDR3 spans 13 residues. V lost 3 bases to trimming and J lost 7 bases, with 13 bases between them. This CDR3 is CASSWIVGSEAFF. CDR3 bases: TGTGCCAGCAGCTGGATCGTGGGCAGTGAAGCTTTCTTT.

The CDR3 loop is CASSQNSPGYEQYF. The CDR3 nucleotides read TGCGCCAGCAGCCAAAATTCCCCCGGGTACGAGCAGTACTTC. This chain uses TRBV4-1 with TRBJ2-7; D is undetermined. Trimming removed 2 bases from V and 4 bases from J, with 12 bases in between. Germline CDR1 is MGHRA and CDR2 is YSYEKL. The CDR3 spans 14 residues.

The DNA for the CDR3 is TGTGCCAGCAGCTTGTCTGAGTATTTT. It yields the protein CASSLSEYF. This chain connects TRBV7-9 to TRBJ2-3, with D unresolved. The CDR3 runs 9 residues. The germline CDR1 and CDR2 sequences are SEHNR and FQNEAQ (reference sequence). V lost 3 bases, J lost 13 bases, and 5 bases lay in between. The full variable domain, completed using reference TRBV7-9 and TRBJ2-3, is DTGVSQNPRHKITKRGQNVTFRCDPISEHNRLYWYRQTLGQGPEFLTYFQNEAQLEKSRLLSDRFSAERPKGSFSTLEIQRTEQGDSAMYLCASSLSEYFGPGTRLTVL.

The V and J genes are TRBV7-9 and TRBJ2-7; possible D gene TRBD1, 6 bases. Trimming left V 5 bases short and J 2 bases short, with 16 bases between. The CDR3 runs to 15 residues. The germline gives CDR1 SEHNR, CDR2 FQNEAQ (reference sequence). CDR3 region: CASSPTTGTTYEQYF. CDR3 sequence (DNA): TGTGCCAGCAGCCCTACAACCGGGACAACCTACGAGCAGTACTTC.

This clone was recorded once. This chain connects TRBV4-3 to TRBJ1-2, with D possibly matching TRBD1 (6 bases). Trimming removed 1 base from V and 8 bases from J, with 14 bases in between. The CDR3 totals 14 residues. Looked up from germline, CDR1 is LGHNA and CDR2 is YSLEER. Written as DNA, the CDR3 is TGCGCCAGCAGCCAAGCTCACAGGGAGGGAGGCTACACCTTC. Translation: CASSQAHREGGYTF.

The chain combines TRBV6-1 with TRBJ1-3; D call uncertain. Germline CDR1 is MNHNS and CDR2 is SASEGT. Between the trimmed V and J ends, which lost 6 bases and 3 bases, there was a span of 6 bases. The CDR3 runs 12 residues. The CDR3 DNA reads TGTGCCAGCAGCCGGGGTGGAAACACCATATATTTT. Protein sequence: CASSRGGNTIYF.